These 6 T cell receptor beta chains originate from one sample sequenced in a study of OX40 agonist ivuxolimab in advanced cancers. Library preparation employed the immunoSEQ multiplex PCR assay. In TCRdb, the immuneACCESS table is reduced to in-frame sequences with V and J assigned. These tables do not hold every clone; where another copy was compared, an unresolved V gene accounts for under half, and the others remain unexplained. The table for this sample lists tens of thousands of clones; 93% of them were counted only once. The ten biggest clones cover 6.2% of the sample. Material: CD4+ or CD8+ T cells sorted from blood, obtained in a trial of the OX40 agonist ivuxolimab. All receptors come from an adult with an advanced solid tumor such as melanoma, head and neck, liver or kidney cancer.

The chain combines TRBV11-2 with TRBJ1-4, with D possibly TRBD1 on 5 matching bases. The CDR3 contains 14 residues. Trimming cost V 4 bases and J 10 bases, with 16 bases left between them. Germline V CDR1 and CDR2: SGHAT, FQNNGV. The CDR3 protein is CASSSRGDYGKLFF. DNA for the CDR3: TGTGCCAGCAGCTCACGAGGGGACTACGGAAAACTGTTTTTT.

The chain joins TRBV29-1 to TRBJ2-5; the D gene is possibly TRBD2 (6 bases). The CDR3 spans 13 residues. V was trimmed by 1 base and J by 5 bases, leaving 11 bases between them. Germline V gene lookup returns CDR1 SQVTM and CDR2 ANQGSEA. Here the CDR3 DNA reads TGCAGCGTTGAAGCGGGGGAAGGGGAGACCCAGTACTTC. This encodes CSVEAGEGETQYF.

The chain carries TRBV6-1 and TRBJ2-6; tentative D call: TRBD2 (5 bases). This CDR3 spans 17 amino acids. V shed 0 bases and J shed 0 bases, with 9 bases lying between them. CDR1 is MNHNS, CDR2 SASEGT, per germline. This CDR3 reads CASSEAGSLSGANVLTF. CDR3 DNA: TGTGCCAGCAGTGAAGCGGGGAGTCTCTCTGGGGCCAACGTCCTGACTTTC.

With respect to this clone: The sample contains more than one DNA sequence encoding this CDR3. CDR3 loop: CASSLSGSYEQYF. DNA of the CDR3: TGTGCCAGCAGTTTATCGGGGAGCTACGAGCAGTACTTC. The V and J genes are TRBV27 and TRBJ2-7; the D gene is possibly TRBD2 (5 bases). The germline V and J ends were trimmed by 0 bases and 3 bases, with 6 bases remaining between them. This CDR3 is built from 13 residues. CDR1 and CDR2 from the germline V gene are MNHEY and SMNVEV (reference sequence).

This rearrangement joins TRBV10-2 to TRBJ1-1; D not certain. CDR3 size: 13 residues. Trimming removed 7 bases from V and 4 bases from J, with 13 bases in between. Germline V gives CDR1 WSHSY, CDR2 SAAADI. CDR3 in DNA: TGCGCCAGCATCCCAGGCTACACCACTGAAGCTTTCTTT. Translated, it gives CASIPGYTTEAFF.

The chain links TRBV4-1 to TRBJ1-4; 11 nucleotides match TRBD1. Trimming cost V 1 base and J 8 bases; bases outside gene matches: 12. Germline assignment: CDR1 MGHRA and CDR2 YSYEKL. This CDR3 contains 18 residues. The chain's CDR3 is CASSQGPGQGEYAEKLFF. In DNA form, the CDR3 reads TGCGCCAGCAGCCAAGGTCCGGGACAGGGGGAATATGCCGAAAAACTGTTTTTT.